This T cell receptor (beta chain) was recorded in a study of T cell repertoires in cytomegalovirus infection. Study-wide context: Evidence of both CMV infection and a matching HLA type came from public TCR beta signatures.

The J segment lost 7 bases and the V segment lost 6 bases, leaving 11 bases of the junction unmatched. The CDR3 spans 14 residues. TCRdb re-called the reads through MiXCR, storing one row per CDR3 protein. The profile shows 110,000 or so distinct CDR3 sequences, less than 30% of them singletons. This clonotype appeared many times. What it binds is not known. Broader study findings: The ex vivo response showed dominance by HLA-C-restricted CMV-specific TCR beta clonotypes. Adding up the frequency of public TCR beta families identified people who carried CMV plus the relevant HLA.

The chain carries TRBV12-3 or TRBV12-4 and TRBJ1-1, with 7 bases fitting TRBD1. The source was CD8+ T cells from cultured PBMCs, collected from culture after CMV antigen stimulation. This sequence originates from a human donor in good health (CMV status not recorded). Some clones in this sample may be carry-over from other donors' samples. The chain's CDR3 is CASSDPGQYSEAFF. The CDR3 DNA reads TGTGCCAGCAGCGATCCGGGACAGTATAGTGAAGCTTTCTTT.